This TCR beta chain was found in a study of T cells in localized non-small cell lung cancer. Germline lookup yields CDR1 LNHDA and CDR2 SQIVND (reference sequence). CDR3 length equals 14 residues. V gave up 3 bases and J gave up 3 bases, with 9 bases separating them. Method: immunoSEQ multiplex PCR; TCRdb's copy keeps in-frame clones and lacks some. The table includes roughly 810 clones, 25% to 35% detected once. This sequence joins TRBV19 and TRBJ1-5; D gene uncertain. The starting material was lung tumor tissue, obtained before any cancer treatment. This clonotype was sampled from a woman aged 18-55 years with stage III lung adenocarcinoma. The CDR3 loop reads CASSIAGNNQPQHF. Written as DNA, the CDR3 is TGTGCCAGTAGTATCGCCGGTAACAATCAGCCCCAGCATTTT.